Listed below are T cell receptor beta chains from one sample, sequenced in a study of T cells in localized non-small cell lung cancer. Some clones are missing from TCRdb's copy, which holds only in-frame ones; the method was immunoSEQ multiplex PCR. The sample gives about 78,000 clones, roughly 86% of which show up once; approximately 2.5% is in the top ten. The specimen was peripheral blood, collected before any cancer treatment. Every receptor here comes from a man aged 40-75 years with stage I lung adenocarcinoma. Both conserved end residues are part of each CDR3. A D gene is named only where the DNA matches it firmly. Not every row has a clone size; where given, it reads once, few, many or a size class.

abundance: .; len: 15; v_gene: TRBV2; d_gene: TRBD2; j_gene: TRBJ2-1; CDR3aa: CASRIQAGSYNEQFF; CDR3nt: TGTGCCAGCAGGATTCAAGCGGGGTCCTACAATGAGCAGTTCTTC
abundance: few; len: 14; v_gene: TRBV10-1; d_gene: TRBD2; j_gene: TRBJ2-1; CDR3aa: CASSERGEAGGLFF; CDR3nt: TGCGCCAGCAGTGAGAGAGGAGAAGCGGGAGGCCTGTTCTTC
abundance: .; len: 14; v_gene: TRBV7-2; d_gene: TRBD1; j_gene: TRBJ1-5; CDR3aa: CASSDTGGRQPQHF; CDR3nt: TGTGCCAGCAGCGATACAGGGGGCAGGCAGCCCCAGCATTTT
abundance: .; len: 21; v_gene: TRBV14; d_gene: TRBD1; j_gene: TRBJ2-5; CDR3aa: CASSQDWIGGRQGATQETQYF; CDR3nt: TGTGCCAGCAGCCAAGATTGGATAGGGGGCAGGCAGGGGGCCACGCAAGAGACCCAGTACTTC
abundance: .; len: 14; v_gene: TRBV5-5; d_gene: .; j_gene: TRBJ2-4; CDR3aa: CASSHLASLNIQYF; CDR3nt: TGTGCCAGCAGCCATTTAGCGTCACTAAACATTCAGTACTTC
abundance: few; len: 10; v_gene: TRBV7-9; d_gene: .; j_gene: TRBJ2-5; CDR3aa: CASAQETQYF; CDR3nt: TGTGCCAGCGCTCAAGAGACCCAGTACTTC
abundance: .; len: 16; v_gene: TRBV7-9; d_gene: .; j_gene: TRBJ1-1; CDR3aa: CASSLKYGGLNTEAFF; CDR3nt: TGTGCCAGCAGCTTAAAGTACGGCGGTTTGAACACTGAAGCTTTCTTT
abundance: .; len: 15; v_gene: TRBV7-6; d_gene: .; j_gene: TRBJ2-1; CDR3aa: CASSSSISRDTTKFF; CDR3nt: TGTGCCAGCAGCTCCTCCATTTCCCGGGACACGACGAAGTTCTTC
abundance: once; len: 17; v_gene: TRBV7-2; d_gene: .; j_gene: TRBJ1-4; CDR3aa: CASSLGAAFEGDEKLFF; CDR3nt: TGTGCCAGCAGCTTAGGGGCAGCGTTCGAGGGGGATGAAAAACTGTTTTTT
abundance: few; len: 16; v_gene: TRBV5-1; d_gene: TRBD1; j_gene: TRBJ2-5; CDR3aa: CASSPGGTGGQETQYF; CDR3nt: TGCGCCAGCAGTCCTGGGGGAACAGGGGGCCAAGAGACCCAGTACTTC
abundance: .; len: 15; v_gene: TRBV9; d_gene: .; j_gene: TRBJ2-7; CDR3aa: CASSPGLQDSYEQYF; CDR3nt: TGTGCCAGCAGCCCGGGGTTACAGGACTCCTACGAGCAGTACTTC
abundance: .; len: 12; v_gene: TRBV19; d_gene: .; j_gene: TRBJ2-1; CDR3aa: CASSIVGNEQFF; CDR3nt: TGTGCCAGTAGTATAGTGGGGAATGAGCAGTTCTTC
abundance: .; len: 15; v_gene: TRBV28; d_gene: .; j_gene: TRBJ1-2; CDR3aa: CASSSDRGRGYGYTF; CDR3nt: TGTGCCAGCAGCTCTGACCGGGGCAGGGGCTATGGCTACACCTTC
abundance: few; len: 15; v_gene: TRBV9; d_gene: TRBD1; j_gene: TRBJ1-3; CDR3aa: CASSNGTGISRTIYF; CDR3nt: TGTGCCAGCAGCAACGGGACAGGGATATCTAGAACCATATATTTT
abundance: .; len: 11; v_gene: TRBV7-2; d_gene: .; j_gene: TRBJ2-5; CDR3aa: CASSFSETQYF; CDR3nt: TGTGCCAGCAGCTTTAGTGAGACCCAGTACTTC
abundance: .; len: 15; v_gene: TRBV6-5; d_gene: TRBD1; j_gene: TRBJ1-2; CDR3aa: CASSKDRAEDYGYTF; CDR3nt: TGTGCCAGCAGTAAAGACAGGGCGGAGGACTATGGCTACACCTTC
abundance: .; len: 14; v_gene: TRBV5-5; d_gene: TRBD1; j_gene: TRBJ1-2; CDR3aa: CASSLARGQGGYTF; CDR3nt: TGTGCCAGCAGCTTGGCCAGGGGGCAGGGTGGCTACACCTTC
abundance: .; len: 15; v_gene: TRBV6-4; d_gene: TRBD1; j_gene: TRBJ2-5; CDR3aa: CASSGEQGARETQYF; CDR3nt: TGTGCCAGCAGTGGGGAACAGGGGGCCAGGGAGACCCAGTACTTC
abundance: .; len: 14; v_gene: TRBV6-6; d_gene: .; j_gene: TRBJ1-4; CDR3aa: CASSFRVRVEKLFF; CDR3nt: TGTGCCAGCAGTTTCAGGGTGAGAGTAGAAAAACTGTTTTTT
abundance: .; len: 16; v_gene: TRBV19; d_gene: .; j_gene: TRBJ2-7; CDR3aa: CASRGPSGLSGYEQYF; CDR3nt: TGTGCCAGTAGGGGTCCAAGCGGGCTAAGCGGCTACGAGCAGTACTTC
abundance: .; len: 14; v_gene: TRBV28; d_gene: .; j_gene: TRBJ2-5; CDR3aa: CASTLIGPKETQYF; CDR3nt: TGTGCCAGCACCTTAATAGGGCCCAAAGAGACCCAGTACTTC
abundance: .; len: 13; v_gene: TRBV7-8; d_gene: .; j_gene: TRBJ2-7; CDR3aa: CASSRLSSYEQYF; CDR3nt: TGTGCCAGCAGCCGCCTTAGCTCCTACGAGCAGTACTTC
abundance: .; len: 11; v_gene: TRBV7-3; d_gene: .; j_gene: TRBJ1-2; CDR3aa: CASSSGDGYTF; CDR3nt: TGTGCCAGCAGCTCTGGCGATGGCTACACCTTC
abundance: .; len: 14; v_gene: TRBV4-3; d_gene: TRBD1; j_gene: TRBJ1-1; CDR3aa: CASSQGSGGTEAFF; CDR3nt: TGCGCCAGCAGCCAAGGGTCAGGGGGAACTGAAGCTTTCTTT
abundance: .; len: 12; v_gene: TRBV7-9; d_gene: .; j_gene: TRBJ1-1; CDR3aa: CASKGQSTEAFF; CDR3nt: TGTGCCAGCAAGGGGCAGAGCACTGAAGCTTTCTTT
abundance: .; len: 13; v_gene: TRBV9; d_gene: .; j_gene: TRBJ2-3; CDR3aa: CASSSSPQGAQYF; CDR3nt: TGTGCCAGCAGCTCCTCACCTCAGGGCGCGCAGTATTTT
abundance: few; len: 16; v_gene: TRBV7-2; d_gene: .; j_gene: TRBJ2-3; CDR3aa: CASSGRTGLGTDTQYF; CDR3nt: TGTGCCAGCAGCGGCCGAACAGGGTTAGGCACAGATACGCAGTATTTT
abundance: .; len: 13; v_gene: TRBV2; d_gene: .; j_gene: TRBJ1-2; CDR3aa: CASSQRDGYGYTF; CDR3nt: TGTGCCAGCAGCCAAAGGGACGGCTATGGCTACACCTTC
abundance: .; len: 15; v_gene: TRBV4-1; d_gene: .; j_gene: TRBJ2-7; CDR3aa: CASSQGLVGAYEQYF; CDR3nt: TGCGCCAGCAGCCAAGGGTTAGTAGGGGCCTACGAGCAGTACTTC
abundance: .; len: 15; v_gene: TRBV7-9; d_gene: TRBD1; j_gene: TRBJ2-1; CDR3aa: CASSPGQGVRDEQFF; CDR3nt: TGTGCCAGCAGCCCGGGACAGGGGGTGAGGGATGAGCAGTTCTTC
abundance: .; len: 15; v_gene: TRBV5-6; d_gene: TRBD1; j_gene: TRBJ1-5; CDR3aa: CASSLRDRVTQPQHF; CDR3nt: TGTGCCAGCAGCTTGAGGGACAGGGTTACTCAGCCCCAGCATTTT
abundance: .; len: 16; v_gene: TRBV6-5; d_gene: .; j_gene: TRBJ2-7; CDR3aa: CASSYPLWGAMDEQYF; CDR3nt: TGTGCCAGCAGTTACCCTTTGTGGGGGGCGATGGACGAGCAGTACTTC
abundance: .; len: 17; v_gene: TRBV5-8; d_gene: TRBD1; j_gene: TRBJ1-5; CDR3aa: CASSLGQGVRLDQPQHF; CDR3nt: TGTGCCAGCAGCTTGGGGCAGGGGGTGCGGTTAGATCAGCCCCAGCATTTT
abundance: .; len: 15; v_gene: TRBV30; d_gene: TRBD2; j_gene: TRBJ2-3; CDR3aa: CAWSRPGLISDTQYF; CDR3nt: TGTGCCTGGAGTCGTCCGGGACTAATTTCCGATACGCAGTATTTT
abundance: .; len: 16; v_gene: TRBV5-8; d_gene: .; j_gene: TRBJ1-5; CDR3aa: CASSLAWLPSNQPQHF; CDR3nt: TGTGCCAGCAGCTTGGCCTGGCTCCCCAGCAATCAGCCCCAGCATTTT
abundance: .; len: 13; v_gene: TRBV6-5; d_gene: TRBD1; j_gene: TRBJ1-1; CDR3aa: CASSSTGATEAFF; CDR3nt: TGTGCCAGCAGTTCTACAGGGGCCACTGAAGCTTTCTTT
abundance: .; len: 14; v_gene: TRBV7-9; d_gene: .; j_gene: TRBJ1-1; CDR3aa: CASSATAMNTEAFF; CDR3nt: TGTGCCAGCAGCGCAACAGCGATGAACACTGAAGCTTTCTTT
abundance: .; len: 13; v_gene: TRBV30; d_gene: .; j_gene: TRBJ2-7; CDR3aa: CAWSTGASYEQYF; CDR3nt: TGTGCCTGGAGTACCGGGGCCTCCTACGAGCAGTACTTC
abundance: once; len: 14; v_gene: TRBV4-3; d_gene: .; j_gene: TRBJ2-7; CDR3aa: CASSQGVGTYEQYF; CDR3nt: TGCGCCAGCAGCCAAGGCGTGGGCACCTACGAGCAGTACTTC
abundance: .; len: 13; v_gene: TRBV30; d_gene: TRBD1; j_gene: TRBJ2-7; CDR3aa: CACTGTGDYEQYF; CDR3nt: TGTGCCTGTACCGGGACAGGGGACTACGAGCAGTACTTC